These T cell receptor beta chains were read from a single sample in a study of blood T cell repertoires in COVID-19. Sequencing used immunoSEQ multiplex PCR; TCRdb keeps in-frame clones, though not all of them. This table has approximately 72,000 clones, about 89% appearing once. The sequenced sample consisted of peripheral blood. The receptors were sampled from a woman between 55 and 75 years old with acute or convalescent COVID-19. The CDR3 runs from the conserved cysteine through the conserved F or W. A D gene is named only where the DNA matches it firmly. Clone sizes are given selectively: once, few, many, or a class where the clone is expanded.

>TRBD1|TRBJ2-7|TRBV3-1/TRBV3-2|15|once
CASSQDSTGTNEQYF
TGTGCCAGCAGCCAAGATTCGACAGGGACAAACGAGCAGTACTTC
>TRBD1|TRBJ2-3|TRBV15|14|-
CATSLGQGADTQYF
TGTGCCACCAGCCTAGGACAGGGAGCAGATACGCAGTATTTT
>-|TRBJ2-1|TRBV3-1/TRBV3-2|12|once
CASSLAYNEQFF
TGTGCCAGTAGCCTAGCCTACAATGAGCAGTTCTTC
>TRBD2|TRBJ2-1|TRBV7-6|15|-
CASSLRLAGLHEQFF
TGTGCCAGCAGCTTAAGACTAGCGGGGCTGCATGAGCAGTTCTTC
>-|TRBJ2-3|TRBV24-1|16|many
CATSDPTETSTDTQYF
TGTGCCACCAGTGATCCGACGGAGACTAGCACAGATACGCAGTATTTT
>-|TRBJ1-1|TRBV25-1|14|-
CASSEPEGVTEAFF
TGTGCCAGCAGTGAGCCGGAAGGGGTGACTGAAGCTTTCTTT
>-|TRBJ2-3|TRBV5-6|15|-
CASSLDPYRVDTQYF
TGTGCCAGCAGCTTGGACCCCTACCGGGTAGATACGCAGTATTTT
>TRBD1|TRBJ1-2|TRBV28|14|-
CASRSQGVNYGYTF
TGTGCCAGCAGGAGCCAGGGGGTTAACTATGGCTACACCTTC
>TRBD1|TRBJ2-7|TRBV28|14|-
CASRVTGSLREQYF
TGTGCCAGCAGGGTGACAGGGTCCCTCCGGGAGCAGTACTTC
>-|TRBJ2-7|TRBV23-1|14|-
CASSPAGPNYEQYF
TGCGCCAGCAGTCCGGCGGGACCGAATTACGAGCAGTACTTC
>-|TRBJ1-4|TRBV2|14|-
CASSEGGGGEKLFF
TGTGCCAGCAGTGAAGGGGGGGGAGGCGAAAAACTGTTTTTT
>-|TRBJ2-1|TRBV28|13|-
CASSTPLYNEQFF
TGTGCCAGCAGTACCCCCCTATACAATGAGCAGTTCTTC
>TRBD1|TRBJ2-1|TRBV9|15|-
CASSPQGRQGAEQFF
TGTGCCAGCAGCCCCCAGGGTCGACAGGGGGCAGAGCAGTTCTTC
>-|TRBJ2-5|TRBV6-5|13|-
CASSYSSFETQYF
TGTGCCAGCAGTTACTCGAGCTTTGAGACCCAGTACTTC
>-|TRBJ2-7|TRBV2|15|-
CASSDAERVAYEQYF
TGTGCCAGCAGTGACGCAGAGCGGGTGGCCTACGAGCAGTACTTC
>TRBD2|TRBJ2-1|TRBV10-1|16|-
CASSESTAGGYNEQFF
TGCGCCAGCAGTGAGTCGACGGCGGGGGGTTACAATGAGCAGTTCTTC
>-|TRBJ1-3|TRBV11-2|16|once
CASSFRGGNSGNTIYF
TGTGCCAGCAGCTTTAGAGGGGGAAACTCTGGAAACACCATATATTTT
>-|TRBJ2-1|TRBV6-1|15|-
CASSEQGSSYNEQFF
TGTGCCAGCAGTGAGCAGGGGTCCTCCTACAATGAGCAGTTCTTC
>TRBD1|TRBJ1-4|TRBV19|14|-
CASSIQGANEKLFF
TGTGCCAGTAGTATCCAGGGGGCTAATGAAAAACTGTTTTTT